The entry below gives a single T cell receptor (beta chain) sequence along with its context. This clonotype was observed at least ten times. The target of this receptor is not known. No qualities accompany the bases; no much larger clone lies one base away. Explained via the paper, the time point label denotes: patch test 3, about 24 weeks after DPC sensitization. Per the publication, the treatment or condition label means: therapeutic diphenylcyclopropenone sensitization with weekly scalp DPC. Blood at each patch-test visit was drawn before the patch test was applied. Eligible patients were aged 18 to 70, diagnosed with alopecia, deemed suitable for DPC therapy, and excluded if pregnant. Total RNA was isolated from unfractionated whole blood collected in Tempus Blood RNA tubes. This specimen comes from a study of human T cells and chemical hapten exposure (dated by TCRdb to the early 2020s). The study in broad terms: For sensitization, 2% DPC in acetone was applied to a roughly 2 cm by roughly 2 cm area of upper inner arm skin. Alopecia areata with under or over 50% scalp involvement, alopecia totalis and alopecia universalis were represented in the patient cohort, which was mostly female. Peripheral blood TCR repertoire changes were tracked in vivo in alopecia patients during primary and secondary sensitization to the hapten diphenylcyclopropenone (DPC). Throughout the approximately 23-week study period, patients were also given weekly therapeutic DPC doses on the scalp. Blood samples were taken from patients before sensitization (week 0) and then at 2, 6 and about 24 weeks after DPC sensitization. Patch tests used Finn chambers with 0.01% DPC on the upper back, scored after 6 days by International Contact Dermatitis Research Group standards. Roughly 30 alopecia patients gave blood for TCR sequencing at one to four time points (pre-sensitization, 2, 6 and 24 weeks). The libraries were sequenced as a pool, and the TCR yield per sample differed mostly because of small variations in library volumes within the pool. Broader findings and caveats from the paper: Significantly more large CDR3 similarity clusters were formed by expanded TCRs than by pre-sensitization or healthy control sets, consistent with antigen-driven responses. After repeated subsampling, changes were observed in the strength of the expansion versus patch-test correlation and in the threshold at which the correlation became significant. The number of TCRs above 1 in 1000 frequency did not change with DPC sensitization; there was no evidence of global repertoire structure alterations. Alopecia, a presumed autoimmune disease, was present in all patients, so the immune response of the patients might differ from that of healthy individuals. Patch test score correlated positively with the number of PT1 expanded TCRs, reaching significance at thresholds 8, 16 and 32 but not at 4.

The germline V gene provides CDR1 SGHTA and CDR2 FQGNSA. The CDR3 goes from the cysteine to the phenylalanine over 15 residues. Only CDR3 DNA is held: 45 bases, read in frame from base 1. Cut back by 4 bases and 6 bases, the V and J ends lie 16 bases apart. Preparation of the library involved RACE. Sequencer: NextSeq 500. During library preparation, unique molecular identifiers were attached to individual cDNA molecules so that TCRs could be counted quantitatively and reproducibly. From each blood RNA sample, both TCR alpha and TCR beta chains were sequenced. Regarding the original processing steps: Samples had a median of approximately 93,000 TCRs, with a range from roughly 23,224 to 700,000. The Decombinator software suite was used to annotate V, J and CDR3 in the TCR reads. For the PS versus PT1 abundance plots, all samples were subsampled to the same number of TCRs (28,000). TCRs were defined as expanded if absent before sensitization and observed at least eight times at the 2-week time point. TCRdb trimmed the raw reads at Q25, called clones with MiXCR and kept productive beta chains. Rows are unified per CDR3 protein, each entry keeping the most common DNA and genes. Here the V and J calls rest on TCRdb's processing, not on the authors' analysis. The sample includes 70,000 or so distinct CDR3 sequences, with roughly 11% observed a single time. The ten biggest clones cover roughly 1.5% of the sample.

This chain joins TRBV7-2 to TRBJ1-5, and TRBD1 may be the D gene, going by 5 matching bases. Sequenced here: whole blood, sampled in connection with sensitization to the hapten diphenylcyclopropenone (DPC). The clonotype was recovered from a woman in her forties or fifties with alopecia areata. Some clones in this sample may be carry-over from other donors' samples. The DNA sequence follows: TGTGCCAGCAGCTCCGGACTCAGGGAGGGTCAGCCCCAGCATTTT. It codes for CASSSGLREGQPQHF.